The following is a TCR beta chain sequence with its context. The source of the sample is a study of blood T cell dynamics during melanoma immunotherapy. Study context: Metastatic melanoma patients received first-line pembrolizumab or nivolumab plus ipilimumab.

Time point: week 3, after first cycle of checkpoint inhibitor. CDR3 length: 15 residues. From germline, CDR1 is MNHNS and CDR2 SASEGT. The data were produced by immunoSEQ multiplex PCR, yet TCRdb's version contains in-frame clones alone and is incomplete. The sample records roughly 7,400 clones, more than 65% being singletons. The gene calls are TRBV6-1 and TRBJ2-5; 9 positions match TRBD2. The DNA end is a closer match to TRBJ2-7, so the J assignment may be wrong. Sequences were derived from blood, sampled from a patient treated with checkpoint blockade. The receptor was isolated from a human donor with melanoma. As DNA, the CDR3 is TGTGCCAGCAGGCTTATGATAGCGGGGGACTACGAGCAGTACTTC. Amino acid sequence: CASRLMIAGDYEQYF.